This is a list of T cell receptor beta chains from one sample in a study of blood T cells in healthy people across ages. TCRdb re-called the 5' RACE reads through MiXCR, storing one row per CDR3 protein. The sample lists some 1,500,000 distinct CDR3 sequences; about 42% were seen once. What was sequenced was blood. All receptors derive from a woman aged 18-29 years in good health. The conserved cysteine and the conserved F or W are not part of the CDR3 here.

v_gene | len | CDR3aa
TRBV5-1 | 14 | ASSRLLVQTNYGYT
TRBV7-2 | 12 | ASTKPGRVLGYT
TRBV28 | 14 | ASSPPLAGSLYEQY
TRBV7-9 | 12 | ASSKGGPNTEAF
TRBV7-2 | 10 | ASSLYQDIQY
TRBV12-3/TRBV12-4 | 9 | ASMIMGGYT
TRBV24-1 | 10 | ATSDFAGGQY
TRBV5-1 | 16 | ASSLGPQGGPANYGYT
TRBV25-1 | 13 | ASSEPGLETYEQY
TRBV7-2 | 17 | ASSLGGRGPLGGNQPQH
TRBV7-2 | 14 | ASSHSGGGVNTEAF
TRBV12-5 | 11 | ASGSTGAYEQY
TRBV5-1 | 13 | ASSSWTGRNTEAF
TRBV20-1 | 10 | SARPTGPEQF
TRBV27 | 13 | ATAGLAGPSYEQY
TRBV20-1 | 12 | SALPKGWNSPLH
TRBV12-3/TRBV12-4 | 12 | ASSWGGPEYEQY
TRBV20-1 | 12 | SVRLGGTTDTQY
TRBV27 | 12 | ASSLFKGDGKLF
TRBV7-2 | 16 | ASSLGLAADFFTDTQY
TRBV11-2 | 10 | ASSGRESEQY
TRBV24-1 | 10 | ASVRGNTEAF
TRBV12-3/TRBV12-4 | 10 | ASSWTVREQY
TRBV3-1 | 12 | ASSQAAVDYGYT
TRBV5-1 | 13 | ASSGGVLSTDTQY
TRBV9 | 13 | ASSGGTGSYNEQY